Listed here are 31 T cell receptor beta chains from one sample, sequenced in a study of cytomegalovirus exposure and HLA in healthy donors. PCR involved 60 Vbeta and 13 Jbeta primers. TCRdb keeps only in-frame clones here, not all; method: immunoSEQ multiplex PCR. This sample has 150,000 or so clones, with 65% to 85% found just once. Specimen: PBMCs. The receptors stem from a male donor in good health and CMV-seropositive.

The count of this clone is one. This rearrangement joins TRBV14 to TRBJ2-3; 11 bases align to TRBD2. The CDR3 spans 20 residues. V lost 3 bases to trimming and J lost 1 base; unmatched junction nucleotides: 15. Germline V gene data show CDR1 as SGHDN and CDR2 as FVKESK. The CDR3 loop is CASSQWLTTSGIWGTDTQYF. The CDR3 coding sequence is TGTGCCAGCAGCCAGTGGCTTACGACTAGCGGGATCTGGGGCACAGATACGCAGTATTTT.

The CDR3 nucleotides are TGCAGCGTTGAAGGGTCCGGGACAGGAAACTACGAGCAGTACTTC. Translation gives CSVEGSGTGNYEQYF. This chain connects TRBV29-1 to TRBJ2-7; 8 nucleotides agree with TRBD1. The V and J ends lost 1 base and 3 bases, in that order; junction bases with no gene match: 8. This CDR3 contains 15 residues. Germline V gene lookup returns CDR1 SQVTM and CDR2 ANQGSEA.

CDR3 region: CASSLTRQSTDTQYF. Here the CDR3 DNA reads TGTGCCAGCAGCTTGACCAGGCAGAGCACAGATACGCAGTATTTT. The rearrangement links TRBV7-9 to TRBJ2-3, with D uncertain. Germline loops: CDR1 SEHNR, CDR2 FQNEAQ (reference sequence). CDR3 length equals 15 residues. Trimming removed 3 bases at V and 0 bases at J, with 10 bases between. The full variable domain, with the rest looked up from reference TRBV7-9 and TRBJ2-3, is DTGVSQNPRHKITKRGQNVTFRCDPISEHNRLYWYRQTLGQGPEFLTYFQNEAQLEKSRLLSDRFSAERPKGSFSTLEIQRTEQGDSAMYLCASSLTRQSTDTQYFGPGTRLTVL.

Only a few counts were recorded for this clone. CDR3 bases: TGTGCCAGCAGCTCTTATAGCGGGAGGGCCAATGAGCAGTTCTTC. Amino acids: CASSSYSGRANEQFF. This chain uses TRBV7-2 with TRBJ2-1, with 11 bases lining up with TRBD2. CDR3 length: 15 residues. The V and J ends lost 4 bases and 6 bases, in that order; junction bases with no gene match: 5. Germline CDR1 and CDR2: SGHTA and FQGNSA.

The chain joins TRBV6-6 to TRBJ1-1, with 7 bases lining up with TRBD1. This CDR3 comprises 13 residues. In germline, CDR1 is MNHNY, CDR2 SVGAGI (reference sequence). Unmatched junction bases numbered 4, after V lost 5 bases and J lost 4 bases. The CDR3 protein is CASSVQGSTEAFF. In DNA form, the CDR3 reads TGTGCCAGCAGTGTACAGGGGTCCACTGAAGCTTTCTTT.

The V and J genes are TRBV5-1 and TRBJ2-7, with 12 bases lining up with TRBD2. Trimming cost V 4 bases and J 2 bases; bases outside gene matches: 16. The CDR3 sequence is 19 residues long. Germline-derived CDR1 and CDR2 are SGHRS and YFSETQ. The CDR3 bases are TGCGCCAGCAGCCGAAGGGTCAGGACTAGCGGGGAGCCCCCCTACGAGCAGTACTTC. As protein: CASSRRVRTSGEPPYEQYF.

The chain couples TRBV18 to TRBJ1-6, with 7 bases identical to TRBD1. CDR3 length: 16 amino acids. The germline CDR1 and CDR2 sequences are KGHSH and LQKENI. V was clipped by 2 bases and J by 7 bases; unmatched bases: 8. The CDR3 reads CASSPNSRGQNSPLHF. CDR3 nucleotides: TGTGCCAGCTCACCAAACTCGAGGGGGCAAAATTCACCCCTCCACTTT.

The chain employs TRBV4-3 and TRBJ2-7; 10 positions agree with TRBD2. Trimming took 3 bases from V and 2 from J; bases not matched to a gene: 1. Germline lookup yields CDR1 LGHNA and CDR2 YSLEER. CDR3 length: 14 amino acids. Here the CDR3 reads CASSHGLAAYEQYF. CDR3 DNA: TGCGCCAGCAGCCACGGACTAGCGGCCTACGAGCAGTACTTC.

CDR3 in DNA: TGTGCCAGTAGTATTACTAGCGGGAGGGTTGCTAGCACAGATACGCAGTATTTT. Protein: CASSITSGRVASTDTQYF. The chain employs TRBV19 and TRBJ2-3; 13 bases map to TRBD2. CDR3 size: 18 residues. After removal of 3 bases from V and 0 bases from J, the junction contained 6 bases not matched to a gene. Looked up from germline, CDR1 is LNHDA and CDR2 is SQIVND (reference sequence).

The chain links TRBV7-8 to TRBJ2-3; D uncertain. CDR1 SGHVS and CDR2 FQNEAQ come from the germline V gene. This CDR3 has 15 residues. V lost 3 bases and J lost 0, with 10 bases in between. CDR3 region: CASSLPFTSTDTQYF. DNA for the CDR3: TGTGCCAGCAGCTTGCCGTTTACTAGCACAGATACGCAGTATTTT.

This chain joins TRBV7-9 and TRBJ2-1; TRBD1 matches at 7 bases. This CDR3 is built from 15 residues. The V gene's germline CDR1 is SEHNR and CDR2 FQNEAQ (reference sequence). Germline trimming cut 3 bases from V and 6 bases from J; bases unmatched to any gene: 8. CDR3 in amino acids: CASSFSRAGGNEQFF. CDR3 DNA: TGTGCCAGCAGCTTTAGCCGGGCAGGGGGCAATGAGCAGTTCTTC.

About this clone itself: Compared with germline, one end of the junction differs, possibly owing to a read error. V gene TRBV7-9 combines with J gene TRBJ2-1, with TRBD2 matching 15 bases. Germline assignment: CDR1 SEHNR and CDR2 FQNEAQ (reference sequence). The CDR3 has 18 amino acids. The CDR3 DNA reads TGTTCCAGCAGAGAAGGACTAGCGGGAGGGCCTTCCTACAATGAGCAGTTCTTC. This gives the protein CSSREGLAGGPSYNEQFF.

This CDR3 is CASSLGMVGLRGEKLFF. As DNA, the CDR3 is TGCGCCAGCAGCTTGGGAATGGTTGGACTACGGGGCGAAAAACTGTTTTTT. The chain employs TRBV5-1 and TRBJ1-4; tentatively, D is TRBD1 (5 bases). The CDR3 runs 17 residues. Germline V gives CDR1 SGHRS, CDR2 YFSETQ. V lost 0 bases and J lost 8, with 20 bases in between. Based on the CDR3 plus reference TRBV5-1 and TRBJ1-4, the full variable domain is KAGVTQTPRYLIKTRGQQVTLSCSPISGHRSVSWYQQTPGQGLQFLFEYFSETQRNKGNFPGRFSGRQFSNSRSEMNVSTLELGDSALYLCASSLGMVGLRGEKLFFGSGTQLSVL.

This chain uses TRBV15 with TRBJ2-1, with TRBD1 matching 12 bases. V was clipped by 3 bases and J by 9 bases; unmatched bases: 12. The CDR3 is made up of 17 amino acids. Germline assignment: CDR1 LNHNV and CDR2 YYDKDF (reference sequence). The CDR3 loop is CATSRDPRDRGRGEQFF. For the CDR3, the DNA is TGTGCCACCAGCAGGGACCCCCGGGACAGGGGGCGAGGTGAGCAGTTCTTC.

This clone was counted once. Germline is not matched at one junction end, which may reflect a read error. The genes are TRBV7-7 and TRBJ1-4, with D perhaps matching TRBD1 (6 bases). The CDR3 consists of 15 residues. CDR1 and CDR2 (germline): SSHAT, FNYEAQ (reference sequence). The chain's CDR3 is CASSLGGTGLEKLFF. The DNA for the CDR3 is TGTGCTAGCAGCTTAGGCGGTACAGGGCTTGAAAAACTGTTTTTT.

The chain has TRBV29-1 and TRBJ2-7; 8 bases are a match to TRBD1. After removal of 1 base from V and 4 bases from J, the junction contained 0 bases not matched to a gene. There are 12 residues in the CDR3. Germline CDR1 SQVTM, CDR2 ANQGSEA. The CDR3 loop is CSVEGQGYEQYF. As DNA, the CDR3 is TGCAGCGTTGAAGGACAGGGGTACGAGCAGTACTTC.

This chain connects TRBV6-9 to TRBJ1-2; D not resolved. The CDR3 extends over 11 amino acids. From germline, CDR1 is MNHGY and CDR2 SVAAGI. The V end was cut by 5 bases, the J end by 8 bases, with 9 bases between. The CDR3 DNA follows: TGTGCCAGCAGTCCTAGCGGAGGCTACACCTTC. This gives the protein CASSPSGGYTF.

The V gene is TRBV9, the J gene TRBJ2-7; 12 nucleotides agree with TRBD1. The ends lost 4 bases at V and 1 base at J; junction bases unmatched: 6. Germline lookup yields CDR1 SGDLS and CDR2 YYNGEE. The CDR3 sequence is 16 residues long. The CDR3 region has the DNA TGTGCCAGCAGCCCGGGACAGGGGGCTATATCCTACGAGCAGTACTTC. Protein sequence: CASSPGQGAISYEQYF.

The gene calls are TRBV7-6 and TRBJ2-3; maybe TRBD2 (6 bases). Trimming removed 5 bases from V and 0 bases from J, with 15 bases in between. The CDR3 sequence is 16 residues long. Per the germline V gene, CDR1 is SGHVS and CDR2 is FNYEAQ. This CDR3 is CASSGIIAESTDTQYF. As DNA, the CDR3 is TGTGCCAGCAGCGGGATAATAGCGGAAAGCACAGATACGCAGTATTTT.

The chain uses TRBV25-1 and TRBJ2-7; D remains unclear. There are 10 residues in the CDR3. Germline CDR1 is MGHDK and CDR2 is SYGVNS. Trimming left V 10 bases short and J 2 bases short, with 6 bases between. CDR3 loop: CATATYEQYF. The CDR3 DNA reads TGTGCCACCGCGACCTACGAGCAGTACTTC.

This clone has just a few counts. V and J are TRBV6-5 and TRBJ2-7; 7 bases agree with TRBD1. Germline V gene lookup returns CDR1 MNHEY and CDR2 SVGAGI. V gave up 6 bases and J gave up 1 base; unmatched junction bases: 9. The CDR3 runs to 15 residues. The CDR3 is CASRPDRSSSYEQYF. CDR3 sequence (DNA): TGTGCCAGCAGGCCGGACAGGTCCTCTTCCTACGAGCAGTACTTC.

This clone showed up just a few times. The rearrangement joins TRBV5-4 to TRBJ1-1; D might be TRBD1 (5 bases). Trimming removed 1 base from V and 1 base from J, with 8 bases in between. There are 14 residues in the CDR3. In germline, CDR1 is SGHNT, CDR2 YYREEE (reference sequence). The CDR3 nucleotides read TGTGCCAGCAGCTTGTCAGGACAGAACACTGAAGCTTTCTTT. Protein sequence: CASSLSGQNTEAFF.

The rearrangement links TRBV6-6 to TRBJ1-6, with 8 bases fitting TRBD1. Germline lookup yields CDR1 MNHNY and CDR2 SVGAGI (reference sequence). CDR3 length equals 15 residues. Trimming cost V 11 bases and J 14 bases; bases outside gene matches: 20. CDR3 loop: CAAQDRADSGITLHF. DNA of the CDR3: TGTGCCGCACAGGACAGGGCGGATTCAGGGATTACCCTCCACTTT.

The rearrangement uses TRBV4-1 and TRBJ1-1; D gene uncertain. V lost 8 bases to trimming and J lost 11 bases, with 18 bases between them. In germline, CDR1 is MGHRA, CDR2 YSYEKL. The CDR3 sequence is 12 residues long. The CDR3 bases are TGCGCCAGCGGCAAGGCCTCGGGAGAGGCTTTCTTT. Translation: CASGKASGEAFF.

The J gene is TRBJ2-7, the V gene TRBV4-1; D might be TRBD2 (6 bases). Germline CDR1 and CDR2: MGHRA and YSYEKL. V was cut by 1 base and J by 6 bases, with 10 bases left in between. The CDR3 is 13 residues long. The CDR3 region has the DNA TGCGCCAGCAGCCAAGTTGGAGGGGTCGAGCAGTACTTC. This sequence encodes CASSQVGGVEQYF.

The J gene is TRBJ2-7, the V gene TRBV11-2; a weak D match, TRBD2 (5 bases). V dropped 3 bases and J dropped 6 bases, with 9 bases sitting between them. CDR3 length: 12 amino acids. Germline values: CDR1 SGHAT, CDR2 FQNNGV. The CDR3, as DNA: TGTGCCAGCAGCTTGGGAGTGGGCGAGCAGTACTTC. Amino acids: CASSLGVGEQYF. Full variable domain (rest looked up from reference TRBV11-2 and TRBJ2-7): EAGVAQSPRYKIIEKRQSVAFWCNPISGHATLYWYQQILGQGPKLLIQFQNNGVVDDSQLPKDRFSAERLKGVDSTLKIQPAKLEDSAVYLCASSLGVGEQYFGPGTRLTVT.

The chain combines TRBV7-2 with TRBJ1-2, with D possibly TRBD1 on 6 matching bases. Germline V gives CDR1 SGHTA, CDR2 FQGNSA. V was cut by 4 bases and J by 4 bases, with 22 bases left in between. This CDR3 has 17 residues. CDR3 sequence: CASSSPLIRGRGYGYTF. In nucleotides, the CDR3 is TGTGCCAGCAGCTCCCCCCTAATCAGGGGTAGGGGCTATGGCTACACCTTC.

This clone appeared a few times. V is TRBV19 and J is TRBJ2-5, with D tentatively TRBD1 (6 bases). Trimming pared 5 bases from V and 5 bases from J, leaving 6 bases between. This CDR3 contains 11 residues. Germline values: CDR1 LNHDA, CDR2 SQIVND (reference sequence). CDR3 protein: CASSQGETQYF. The CDR3 DNA sequence: TGTGCCAGTAGTCAGGGGGAGACCCAGTACTTC.

This chain joins TRBV6-5 and TRBJ2-7; 8 bases line up with TRBD1. This CDR3 is 15 amino acids long. Germline CDR1 is MNHEY and CDR2 is SVGAGI. J lost 3 bases, V lost 0 bases, and 4 bases had no gene match. The CDR3 loop is CASSYSGQGGYEQYF. The CDR3 bases are TGTGCCAGCAGTTACTCTGGACAGGGAGGCTACGAGCAGTACTTC.

J is TRBJ1-1 and V is TRBV6-5; tentatively, D is TRBD1 (6 bases). Between the trimmed V and J ends, which lost 5 bases and 2 bases, there was a span of 12 bases. The CDR3 covers 14 residues. Germline V gives CDR1 MNHEY, CDR2 SVGAGI. CDR3 region: CASSLGQINTEAFF. In nucleotides, the CDR3 is TGTGCCAGCAGTCTCGGACAGATCAACACTGAAGCTTTCTTT.

The rearrangement links TRBV7-8 to TRBJ1-2, with unresolved D. V was trimmed by 0 bases and J by 0 bases, leaving 5 bases between them. Germline CDR1 reads SGHVS; CDR2 reads FQNEAQ. CDR3 size: 14 residues. CDR3 protein: CASSLAPANYGYTF. The DNA of the CDR3 is TGTGCCAGCAGCTTAGCTCCAGCTAACTATGGCTACACCTTC. The variable domain in full, completed from reference TRBV7-8 and TRBJ1-2, reads GAGVSQSPRYKVAKRGQDVALRCDPISGHVSLFWYQQALGQGPEFLTYFQNEAQLDKSGLPSDRFFAERPEGSVSTLKIQRTQQEDSAVYLCASSLAPANYGYTFGSGTRLTVV.